Presented here are 15 T cell receptor beta chains from one specimen sequenced in a study of T cells after yellow fever vaccination. TCRdb re-called the 5' RACE reads through MiXCR, storing one row per CDR3 protein. The table shows about 140,000 distinct CDR3 sequences, with roughly 8% occurring only once. The sequenced sample was CD4+ T cells sorted from PBMCs, obtained 5 days after the yellow fever booster vaccination. Every receptor here comes from a man aged 30 to 39 who received the YFV17D yellow fever vaccine.

This clonotype was observed a handful of times. One end of the junction is discordant with germline, which a read error may explain. The chain recombines TRBV27 with TRBJ2-3; D is undetermined. Per germline, CDR1 MNHEY and CDR2 SMNVEV (reference sequence). The CDR3 totals 13 residues. Here the CDR3 reads CASTLLGTDTQYF. The CDR3 region has the DNA TGTGCCAGCACCCTCCTGGGCACGGATACGCAGTATTTT.

The chain has TRBV20-1 and TRBJ2-5, with TRBD1 identical over 11 bases. Per germline, CDR1 DFQATT and CDR2 SNEGSKA (reference sequence). This CDR3 has 14 residues. V shed 3 bases, J shed 5 bases, and the junction held 5 bases outside the gene matches. CDR3 coding DNA: TGCAGTGCTAGTGGACAGGGGGCGGGGGAGACCCAGTACTTC. It encodes CSASGQGAGETQYF.

This clonotype was found many times. The V call is TRBV12-3 or TRBV12-4, the J call TRBJ2-1, with 7 bases lining up with TRBD2. Trimming cost V 2 bases and J 13 bases; bases outside gene matches: 5. The CDR3 is made up of 12 amino acids. The CDR3 DNA sequence: TGTGCCAGCAGTTTAAGCGGGACTGTACAGTTCTTC. This gives the protein CASSLSGTVQFF.

This clonotype occurred a few times. This chain uses TRBV30 with TRBJ2-1; 11 positions match TRBD2. CDR3 length: 14 residues. V shed 4 bases, J shed 9 bases, and the junction held 8 bases outside the gene matches. Per the germline V gene, CDR1 is GTSNPN and CDR2 is SVGIG (reference sequence). The chain's CDR3 is CAWTGLAGGGEQFF. The CDR3 DNA reads as TGTGCCTGGACGGGGCTAGCGGGAGGTGGTGAGCAGTTCTTC.

This clonotype has a handful of counts. This chain joins TRBV19 and TRBJ2-1; 13 bases agree with TRBD2. The V segment lost 2 bases and the J segment 5 bases; nucleotides outside the gene matches: 9. The germline gives CDR1 LNHDA, CDR2 SQIVND (reference sequence). This CDR3 contains 18 residues. The CDR3 DNA reads TGTGCCAGTAGTATAAATATATTGGGACTAGCGGGACACAATGAGCAGTTCTTC. Translating it yields CASSINILGLAGHNEQFF.

This clonotype was picked up many times. The chain carries TRBV3-1 and TRBJ2-7, with 7 bases aligning to TRBD2. After removal of 2 bases from V and 4 bases from J, the junction contained 2 bases not matched to a gene. CDR1 LGHDT and CDR2 YNNKEL come from the germline V gene (reference sequence). This CDR3 has 13 amino acids. CDR3: CASSQPGRYEQYF. The DNA of the CDR3 is TGTGCCAGCAGCCAACCCGGGAGGTACGAGCAGTACTTC.

This clonotype was picked up many times. The chain carries TRBV9 and TRBJ1-3; D may be TRBD1 (5 bases). Trimming shortened V by 3 bases and J by 2 bases, and 18 bases separated the two germline ends. Germline CDR1 is SGDLS and CDR2 is YYNGEE. The CDR3 has 17 amino acids. The DNA of the CDR3 is TGTGCCAGCAGCGCAAGATCCGGGACGCAGGCTGGAAACACCATATATTTT. This codes for CASSARSGTQAGNTIYF.

This clonotype was counted between two and nine times. V is TRBV20-1 and J is TRBJ1-5; D perhaps matches TRBD1 (6 bases). The CDR3 is 16 amino acids. Germline CDR1 DFQATT, CDR2 SNEGSKA (reference sequence). With 1 base removed from V and 5 bases from J, the gap between germline ends came to 18 bases. In nucleotides, the CDR3 is TGCAGTGCTAGAGGAGGGGGGGGAGGGGCCGATCAGCCCCAGCATTTT. It is translated as CSARGGGGGADQPQHF.

The table lists this clonotype with many counts. CDR3 in DNA: TGTGCCAGCAAACCAGACGCGAACACCGGGGAGCTGTTTTTT. Its protein is CASKPDANTGELFF. V gene TRBV2 combines with J gene TRBJ2-2, with D unclear. The V and J ends lost 7 bases and 0 bases respectively, with 9 bases between them. The CDR3 is 14 amino acids. The germline CDR1 and CDR2 sequences are SNHLY and FYNNEI.

In its sample, this clonotype was seen many times. The V call is TRBV5-1, the J call TRBJ1-4; the match to TRBD1 covers 9 bases. Germline-derived CDR1 and CDR2 are SGHRS and YFSETQ. V gave up 2 bases and J gave up 6 bases; unmatched junction bases: 2. This CDR3 is built from 14 residues. CDR3 loop: CASSLGTGYEKLFF. The CDR3, as DNA: TGCGCCAGCAGCTTAGGGACAGGGTATGAAAAACTGTTTTTT.

V usage is TRBV7-2 and J usage is TRBJ2-1, with D maybe TRBD1 (5 bases). The CDR3 is 14 amino acids. V lost 3 bases and J 5 bases, leaving 11 bases between the germline ends. CDR1 is SGHTA and CDR2 is FQGNSA in the germline V gene. In DNA form, the CDR3 reads TGTGCCAGCAGCTTGATGACAGCTAACAATGAGCAGTTCTTC. This translates into CASSLMTANNEQFF.

Ten or more counts support this clonotype. This sequence joins TRBV5-1 and TRBJ2-7; D unclear. Germline V CDR1 and CDR2: SGHRS, YFSETQ. V gave up 5 bases and J gave up 0 bases, with 9 bases separating them. CDR3 size: 13 residues. CDR3 region: CASSSENSYEQYF. The CDR3 bases are TGCGCCAGCAGTTCCGAAAACTCCTACGAGCAGTACTTC. The full variable domain, rest sourced from reference TRBV5-1 and TRBJ2-7, is KAGVTQTPRYLIKTRGQQVTLSCSPISGHRSVSWYQQTPGQGLQFLFEYFSETQRNKGNFPGRFSGRQFSNSRSEMNVSTLELGDSALYLCASSSENSYEQYFGPGTRLTVT.

This clonotype has at least ten counts. This rearrangement joins TRBV5-6 to TRBJ1-5, with a weak D call TRBD1 (5 bases). CDR1 and CDR2 (germline): SGHDT, YYEEEE. Trimming took 4 bases from V and 1 from J, leaving 15 bases between them. The CDR3 runs 16 residues. CDR3 DNA: TGTGCCAGCAGCACCGGTGGGGGTTGGAGCAATCAGCCCCAGCATTTT. This codes for CASSTGGGWSNQPQHF.

Only a few counts were recorded for this clonotype. The chain has TRBV28 and TRBJ2-5, with D maybe TRBD2 (5 bases). The length of the CDR3 is 12 residues. Germline CDR1 and CDR2: MDHEN and SYDVKM. V was clipped by 4 bases and J by 5 bases, with 8 bases between them. In DNA form, the CDR3 reads TGTGCCAGCAGTTCCGGGAAGGAGACCCAGTACTTC. This translates into CASSSGKETQYF.

This clonotype has a count of ten or more. The chain carries TRBV12-3 or TRBV12-4 and TRBJ1-3; 9 bases line up with TRBD1. Trimming removed 2 bases from V and 4 bases from J; junction bases left unmatched: 3. The CDR3 consists of 15 residues. This chain's CDR3 is CASSLHRGPGNTIYF. As DNA, the CDR3 is TGTGCCAGCAGTTTACACAGGGGGCCCGGAAACACCATATATTTT.